The 21 T cell receptor beta chains listed next were all sequenced from one sample in a study of resident and recirculating memory T cells in vitiligo. Assay used: immunoSEQ multiplex PCR; TCRdb lists only in-frame clones, some missing. Of around 70,000 clones listed, approximately 89% are singletons. The source material was blood. The receptors were gathered from a male donor with vitiligo.

This clone was seen once. V is TRBV28 and J is TRBJ2-7; 10 nucleotides line up with TRBD1. The trim removed 0 bases at V and 3 bases at J, leaving 8 bases unmatched. CDR1 is MDHEN, CDR2 SYDVKM, per germline. The CDR3 totals 17 residues. CDR3 region: CASSLWSGTGALYEQYF. Written as DNA, the CDR3 is TGTGCCAGCAGTTTATGGAGTGGGACAGGGGCTCTCTACGAGCAGTACTTC.

As concerns this clone: A read error may produce the germline difference seen at one junction end. V usage is TRBV7-7 and J usage is TRBJ2-1; the match to TRBD2 covers 9 bases. The germline gives CDR1 SSHAT, CDR2 FNYEAQ (reference sequence). This CDR3 is built from 16 residues. CDR3 amino acids: CASSLVAGGPIDEQFF. The CDR3 DNA is TGTGCTAGCAGCTTAGTGGCGGGGGGGCCTATCGATGAGCAGTTCTTC.

The chain combines TRBV5-4 with TRBJ2-1; 10 bases match TRBD2. Unmatched junction bases numbered 4, after V lost 0 bases and J lost 1 base. This CDR3 has 17 amino acids. Germline-derived CDR1 and CDR2 are SGHNT and YYREEE (reference sequence). The CDR3 nucleotides are TGTGCCAGCAGCTTGGAAGCGGGGGGGTTTTCCTACAATGAGCAGTTCTTC. Translation: CASSLEAGGFSYNEQFF. The full variable domain, completed using reference TRBV5-4 and TRBJ2-1, is ETGVTQSPTHLIKTRGQQVTLRCSSQSGHNTVSWYQQALGQGPQFIFQYYREEENGRGNFPPRFSGLQFPNYSSELNVNALELDDSALYLCASSLEAGGFSYNEQFFGPGTRLTVL.

The chain couples TRBV19 to TRBJ1-2; a possible D gene is TRBD1 (6 bases). Trimming removed 6 bases from V and 5 bases from J, with 13 bases in between. The CDR3 consists of 13 residues. The V gene's germline CDR1 is LNHDA and CDR2 SQIVND (reference sequence). The chain's CDR3 is CASSQGFGYGYTF. In DNA, the CDR3 is TGTGCCAGTAGCCAGGGGTTCGGGTATGGCTACACCTTC. Full variable domain (rest looked up from reference TRBV19 and TRBJ1-2): DGGITQSPKYLFRKEGQNVTLSCEQNLNHDAMYWYRQDPGQGLRLIYYSQIVNDFQKGDIAEGYSVSREKKESFPLTVTSAQKNPTAFYLCASSQGFGYGYTFGSGTRLTVV.

This clone has just a few counts. The chain is built from TRBV30 and TRBJ1-1, with D uncertain. Trimming shortened V by 2 bases and J by 1 base, and 5 bases separated the two germline ends. Germline CDR1 reads GTSNPN; CDR2 reads SVGIG (reference sequence). This CDR3 contains 12 residues. This CDR3 is CAWSPGNTEAFF. Written as DNA, the CDR3 is TGTGCCTGGAGTCCGGGGAACACTGAAGCTTTCTTT.

The chain employs TRBV18 and TRBJ2-1; 10 bases line up with TRBD2. Losses at the gene ends were 3 bases for V and 10 bases for J; bases not matched to a gene: 6. Germline values: CDR1 KGHSH, CDR2 LQKENI. The CDR3 consists of 14 residues. The CDR3 bases are TGTGCCAGCTCACCGCGGCTAGCGGGGGTCGAGCAGTTCTTC. Protein sequence: CASSPRLAGVEQFF.

The rearrangement joins TRBV19 to TRBJ1-4; 9 positions match TRBD1. Per the germline V gene, CDR1 is LNHDA and CDR2 is SQIVND (reference sequence). The trim removed 3 bases at V and 7 bases at J, leaving 3 bases unmatched. This CDR3 contains 14 residues. The CDR3 loop is CASSMGQGSEKLFF. The CDR3 DNA sequence: TGTGCCAGTAGTATGGGACAGGGAAGTGAAAAACTGTTTTTT. Drawing the rest from reference TRBV19 and TRBJ1-4, the complete variable domain is DGGITQSPKYLFRKEGQNVTLSCEQNLNHDAMYWYRQDPGQGLRLIYYSQIVNDFQKGDIAEGYSVSREKKESFPLTVTSAQKNPTAFYLCASSMGQGSEKLFFGSGTQLSVL.

The rearrangement joins TRBV7-9 to TRBJ2-5; 9 nucleotides match TRBD2. Per germline, CDR1 SEHNR and CDR2 FQNEAQ (reference sequence). The V segment lost 3 bases and the J segment 0 bases; nucleotides outside the gene matches: 8. The CDR3 loop spans 17 amino acids. CDR3 in amino acids: CASSFGIAGEYQETQYF. CDR3 nucleotides: TGTGCCAGCAGCTTCGGCATAGCGGGGGAGTACCAAGAGACCCAGTACTTC.

V and J are TRBV18 and TRBJ1-3; 8 positions agree with TRBD1. The CDR3 spans 17 residues. Germline V lookup: CDR1 KGHSH, CDR2 LQKENI. J was trimmed by 0 bases and V by 3 bases; bases with no gene match: 7. The CDR3 DNA reads as TGTGCCAGCTCACCCGGGACAGGAAAAAGCTCTGGAAACACCATATATTTT. It is translated as CASSPGTGKSSGNTIYF.

The chain is built from TRBV7-9 and TRBJ2-7; the D gene is possibly TRBD2 (6 bases). This CDR3 is built from 14 residues. Germline CDR1 SEHNR, CDR2 FQNEAQ (reference sequence). The V and J ends lost 3 bases and 3 bases respectively, with 12 bases between them. The CDR3 loop is CASSFWTDYYEQYF. CDR3 bases: TGTGCCAGCAGCTTCTGGACGGACTACTACGAGCAGTACTTC.

This rearrangement joins TRBV19 to TRBJ2-5; 7 bases map to TRBD1. Trimming took 0 bases from V and 3 from J; bases not matched to a gene: 4. This CDR3 comprises 15 residues. CDR1 and CDR2 (germline): LNHDA, SQIVND (reference sequence). CDR3 coding DNA: TGTGCCAGTAGTATAGATCGGGACAGCGAAGAGACCCAGTACTTC. It is translated as CASSIDRDSEETQYF.

As regards this clone: Different DNA sequences within this sample yield the same CDR3. The chain links TRBV19 to TRBJ1-2, with 7 bases that match TRBD1. Germline CDR1 and CDR2: LNHDA and SQIVND (reference sequence). Trimming removed 2 bases from V and 0 bases from J; junction bases left unmatched: 0. This CDR3 has 14 amino acids. The CDR3, as DNA: TGTGCCAGTAGTATACAGGGGGCTAACTATGGCTACACCTTC. Translated: CASSIQGANYGYTF. The full variable domain, with the rest looked up from reference TRBV19 and TRBJ1-2, is DGGITQSPKYLFRKEGQNVTLSCEQNLNHDAMYWYRQDPGQGLRLIYYSQIVNDFQKGDIAEGYSVSREKKESFPLTVTSAQKNPTAFYLCASSIQGANYGYTFGSGTRLTVV.

The chain is built from TRBV6-1 and TRBJ2-7; D is perhaps TRBD1 (6 bases). Looked up from germline, CDR1 is MNHNS and CDR2 is SASEGT. This CDR3 comprises 12 residues. The V end lost 8 bases, the J end lost 3 bases, and 11 bases lay between the germline ends. In DNA form, the CDR3 reads TGTGCCAGCCGGGACAACCGCTACGAGCAGTACTTC. Translated, it gives CASRDNRYEQYF.

The chain uses TRBV27 and TRBJ1-2; TRBD1 matches 10 bases. The length of the CDR3 is 18 residues. The V and J ends lost 4 bases and 4 bases, in that order; junction bases with no gene match: 15. Germline-derived CDR1 and CDR2 are MNHEY and SMNVEV (reference sequence). CDR3 in DNA: TGTGCCAGCAGTTCAGACCCGGGACAGGGGTGGGCCCGCTATGGCTACACCTTC. It yields the protein CASSSDPGQGWARYGYTF.

The chain recombines TRBV30 with TRBJ1-5, with D unclear. Trimming took off 0 bases at V and 5 bases at J, with 8 bases between the two ends. CDR1 and CDR2 from the germline V gene are GTSNPN and SVGIG (reference sequence). There are 13 residues in the CDR3. CDR3 protein: CAWSVLRHQPQHF. The CDR3 region has the DNA TGTGCCTGGAGTGTACTGCGTCATCAGCCCCAGCATTTT.

This chain uses TRBV10-3 with TRBJ2-7; no clear D. Germline V gene lookup returns CDR1 ENHRY and CDR2 SYGVKD. The CDR3 sequence is 15 residues long. Deletions cut 0 bases from V and 6 bases from J, with 15 bases between. The DNA for the CDR3 is TGTGCCATCAGTGAGTCTGCAGGCCAAAATCCCGAGCAGTACTTC. It yields the protein CAISESAGQNPEQYF.

The chain combines TRBV4-1 with TRBJ2-5, with D unresolved. CDR1 is MGHRA, CDR2 YSYEKL, per germline. Between the trimmed V and J ends, which lost 0 bases and 4 bases, there was a span of 6 bases. The length of the CDR3 is 13 residues. CDR3: CASSQDSVETQYF. CDR3 in DNA: TGCGCCAGCAGCCAAGATTCGGTAGAGACCCAGTACTTC.

This chain links TRBV27 with TRBJ1-2; D not certain. V was shortened by 8 bases and J by 4 bases, with 11 bases between the two germline ends. The CDR3 spans 12 residues. In germline, CDR1 is MNHEY, CDR2 SMNVEV (reference sequence). DNA of the CDR3: TGTGCCAGCGGCCGTCGGAGCTATGGCTACACCTTC. It specifies CASGRRSYGYTF.

The chain has TRBV21-1 and TRBJ2-2; TRBD1 is the table's D call, not checked against the DNA. TRBV21-1 is described as a pseudogene. This CDR3 comprises 17 residues. The CDR3 bases are TGTGCCAGCAGCTTGCCGGTGGGCAGGGGATGCACCGGGGAGCTGTTTTTT. It specifies CASSLPVGRGCTGELFF.

The chain links TRBV6-5 to TRBJ2-7; 7 bases are shared with TRBD1. The CDR3 is 14 residues long. The V segment lost 4 bases and the J segment 3 bases; nucleotides outside the gene matches: 6. Germline CDR1 is MNHEY and CDR2 is SVGAGI. DNA for the CDR3: TGTGCCAGCAGTTCTCGGACAGGAGGCTACGAGCAGTACTTC. It specifies CASSSRTGGYEQYF.

V usage is TRBV4-1 and J usage is TRBJ2-7, with TRBD1 identical over 9 bases. The CDR3 covers 14 residues. V gave up 4 bases and J gave up 4 bases; unmatched junction bases: 5. CDR1 is MGHRA and CDR2 is YSYEKL in the germline V gene. The CDR3 loop reads CASSPTGGGYEQYF. The CDR3 DNA sequence: TGCGCCAGCAGCCCCACAGGGGGCGGTTACGAGCAGTACTTC.